The clone carrying this T cell receptor beta chain was counted a few times. Antigen unknown. At one end the junction does not follow the germline gene, possibly because of a read error. This specimen comes from a study of cytomegalovirus exposure and HLA in healthy donors. Whole-study context: Most donors, more than 80% of over 300 genotyped, fell in the Caucasian-associated ancestry cluster.

Study-wide findings and caveats: The records held CMV serostatus as the only immune exposure information. Later on, an analysis tied some 17,000 TCR beta sequences to HLA alleles at 0.05 false discovery rate. It was assumed in the presence/absence analyses that sequencing depth was roughly uniform across donors.

PCR used 60 Vbeta primers and 13 Jbeta primers. The method was immunoSEQ multiplex PCR; TCRdb's version includes in-frame clones alone and lacks a portion of them. The sample holds 150,000 to 200,000 clones; roughly 9.4% are singletons and the top ten take over 1%. CDR3 length equals 16 residues. Germline-derived CDR1 and CDR2 are SEHNR and FQNEAQ (reference sequence). The gene calls are TRBV7-9 and TRBJ1-5; TRBD1 agrees at 8 bases. The sequencing input was PBMCs. This clonotype was obtained from a woman aged 25 to 39 in good health and CMV-seropositive. CDR3 loop: CASSLDRGGSNQPQNF. CDR3 nucleotide sequence: TGTGCCAGCAGCTTAGACAGGGGGGGAAGCAATCAGCCCCAGAATTTT.